This T cell receptor beta chain stems from a study of a mutant IDH1 vaccine in newly diagnosed glioma. Background on the study: The patients received vaccinations eight times, in weeks 1, 3, 5, 7, 11, 15, 19 and 23. Vaccine administration was initiated 4-6 weeks following radiotherapy alone, or with temozolomide cycles. Therapy received beforehand was radiotherapy, temozolomide, or both, with most patients given both. The study, taken as a whole, reports: Pseudoprogression appeared unlinked to shifts in leading peripheral T cell clonotypes.

The repertoire was sequenced with immunoSEQ multiplex PCR; TCRdb's copy has only in-frame clones and lacks some. The repertoire holds roughly 30,000 clones, with about 90% as singletons. Regarding this clone: Its target is unknown.

Trimming stripped 2 bases from V and 4 bases from J, with 8 bases between. The CDR3 is 13 residues long. Per the germline V gene, CDR1 is KGHSH and CDR2 is LQKENI. Regarding time point: week 5, during vaccination. Doses comprised 300 ug of mutant IDH1 20-mer peptide each, plus topical imiquimod. The chain carries TRBV18 and TRBJ2-5, with D maybe TRBD1 (6 bases). This TCR was recovered from a man younger than 35 with glioma. The specimen was PBMCs, collected from a glioma patient whose treatment included an IDH1 peptide vaccine. CDR3 loop: CASSPRGGETQYF. In nucleotides, the CDR3 is TGTGCCAGCTCACCAAGAGGGGGAGAGACCCAGTACTTC.